The 16 T cell receptor beta chains below all came from one sample that was sequenced in a study of blood T cell repertoires in COVID-19. Profiling relied on immunoSEQ multiplex PCR, and the TCRdb table lists in-frame clones only, not all of them. Among around 86,000 clones, about 85% were seen once, and the ten largest hold about an eighth. The sample comprised peripheral blood. Receptors were obtained from a human donor in a cohort sampled during active COVID-19.

This rearrangement joins TRBV2 to TRBJ2-3; TRBD2 is a possible D gene (5 bases). CDR3 length: 13 amino acids. Between the trimmed V and J ends, which lost 4 bases and 0 bases, there was a span of 5 bases. Germline-derived CDR1 and CDR2 are SNHLY and FYNNEI. The CDR3 DNA reads TGTGCCAGCAGTGGCGGGAGCACAGATACGCAGTATTTT. Amino acid sequence: CASSGGSTDTQYF. Combining the CDR3 with reference TRBV2 and TRBJ2-3 gives the whole variable domain EPEVTQTPSHQVTQMGQEVILRCVPISNHLYFYWYRQILGQKVEFLVSFYNNEISEKSEIFDDQFSVERPDGSNFTLKIRSTKLEDSAMYFCASSGGSTDTQYFGPGTRLTVL.

This chain joins TRBV30 and TRBJ1-2, with D perhaps matching TRBD1 (6 bases). With 4 bases removed from V and 4 bases from J, the gap between germline ends came to 19 bases. The germline V gene encodes CDR1 GTSNPN and CDR2 SVGIG (reference sequence). The CDR3 length is 15 residues. CDR3 sequence reads: CAWNRDPQGTYGYTF. In nucleotides, the CDR3 is TGTGCCTGGAATCGTGACCCCCAGGGGACCTATGGCTACACCTTC.

For this clone: The junction shows a germline mismatch at one end, possibly a read error. The V gene is TRBV6-5, the J gene TRBJ1-5; TRBD1 agrees at 7 bases. This CDR3 spans 15 amino acids. Germline CDR1 reads MNHEY; CDR2 reads SVGAGI. The CDR3 region is CASSDSGGASQPQHF. The CDR3 coding sequence is TGTGCCAGCAGTGACTCAGGGGGGGCTAGTCAGCCCCAGCATTTT.

For the CDR3, the DNA is TGTGCCAGTAGTATAAGGCCCAGGACAGGTTACAATCAGCCCCAGCATTTT. It is translated as CASSIRPRTGYNQPQHF. The genes are TRBV19 and TRBJ1-5, with TRBD1 matching over 7 bases. V lost 2 bases and J lost 3; bases outside the gene matches: 10. The germline gives CDR1 LNHDA, CDR2 SQIVND (reference sequence). This CDR3 has 17 residues.

This clone was counted only a few times. The rearrangement joins TRBV5-1 to TRBJ2-7, with TRBD1 matching 8 bases. Trimming at V came to 0 bases and at J to 2 bases, leaving 10 bases not matched to a gene. Germline loops: CDR1 SGHRS, CDR2 YFSETQ. CDR3 length equals 17 residues. The CDR3 here is CASSLEGTGRLAYEQYF. The CDR3 DNA reads TGCGCCAGCAGCTTGGAGGGGACAGGCCGACTAGCCTACGAGCAGTACTTC. The full variable domain, with the rest looked up from reference TRBV5-1 and TRBJ2-7, is KAGVTQTPRYLIKTRGQQVTLSCSPISGHRSVSWYQQTPGQGLQFLFEYFSETQRNKGNFPGRFSGRQFSNSRSEMNVSTLELGDSALYLCASSLEGTGRLAYEQYFGPGTRLTVT.

The chain uses TRBV6-2 or TRBV6-3 and TRBJ2-7; D is unresolved. The CDR3 is made up of 16 amino acids. V was cut by 0 bases and J by 3 bases, with 15 bases left in between. CDR1 is MNHEY, CDR2 SVGEGT, per germline. CDR3 in amino acids: CASSYSSIRRIYEQYF. CDR3 bases: TGTGCCAGCAGTTACTCCTCGATCCGGAGAATCTACGAGCAGTACTTC.

A remark on this clone: Other DNA variants within this sample encode the same CDR3. The chain recombines TRBV7-8 with TRBJ1-2; D is ambiguous. Germline V gives CDR1 SGHVS, CDR2 FQNEAQ. Trimming took off 1 base at V and 2 bases at J, with 14 bases between the two ends. The length of the CDR3 is 16 residues. The CDR3 loop reads CASSLVGGPSNYGYTF. The CDR3 coding sequence is TGTGCCAGCAGCTTAGTTGGAGGCCCCTCGAACTATGGCTACACCTTC.

The gene calls are TRBV4-2 and TRBJ1-1; 8 nucleotides agree with TRBD1. Losses at the gene ends were 5 bases for V and 6 bases for J; bases not matched to a gene: 2. Per the germline V gene, CDR1 is LGHNA and CDR2 is YNFKEQ. CDR3 length: 12 residues. CDR3 nucleotides: TGTGCCAGCAGCAAGGGACAGGCTGAAGCTTTCTTT. Protein sequence: CASSKGQAEAFF.

The chain carries TRBV18 and TRBJ1-2; 8 nucleotides agree with TRBD1. Germline loops: CDR1 KGHSH, CDR2 LQKENI. The CDR3 covers 16 residues. V gave up 5 bases and J gave up 2 bases; unmatched junction bases: 10. The CDR3 DNA reads TGTGCCAGCTCATCCCCGACAGGGGACGGCAACTATGGCTACACCTTC. It translates to CASSSPTGDGNYGYTF.

This clone was detected only once. This chain uses TRBV18 with TRBJ1-5; TRBD1 matches 7 bases. Germline V gene data show CDR1 as KGHSH and CDR2 as LQKENI. The CDR3 loop spans 14 amino acids. The trim removed 2 bases at V and 5 bases at J, leaving 3 bases unmatched. The DNA of the CDR3 is TGTGCCAGCTCACCATCCCAGGGGGATCAGCCCCAGCATTTT. It codes for CASSPSQGDQPQHF. The whole variable domain, filled in from reference TRBV18 and TRBJ1-5, reads NAGVMQNPRHLVRRRGQEARLRCSPMKGHSHVYWYRQLPEEGLKFMVYLQKENIIDESGMPKERFSAEFPKEGPSILRIQQVVRGDSAAYFCASSPSQGDQPQHFGDGTRLSIL.

The J gene is TRBJ2-7, the V gene TRBV7-2; D is possibly TRBD1 (7 bases). The CDR3 spans 13 residues. Trimming stripped 7 bases from V and 4 bases from J, with 14 bases between. Per germline, CDR1 SGHTA and CDR2 FQGNSA. The CDR3 coding sequence is TGTGCCAGCACCGGACAGGAGGGGTACGAGCAGTACTTC. It is translated as CASTGQEGYEQYF. The complete variable domain, with remaining parts taken from reference TRBV7-2 and TRBJ2-7, reads GAGVSQSPSNKVTEKGKDVELRCDPISGHTALYWYRQSLGQGLEFLIYFQGNSAPDKSGLPSDRFSAERTGGSVSTLTIQRTQQEDSAVYLCASTGQEGYEQYFGPGTRLTVT.

The chain employs TRBV29-1 and TRBJ1-1; D is unclear. Germline-derived CDR1 and CDR2 are SQVTM and ANQGSEA. The CDR3 loop spans 13 amino acids. With 0 bases removed from V and 1 base from J, the gap between germline ends came to 6 bases. DNA for the CDR3: TGCAGCGTTGAAGAAGGAGGGAACACTGAAGCTTTCTTT. Its translation is CSVEEGGNTEAFF.

CDR3 loop: CASSRAYGGNTGELFF. Written as DNA, the CDR3 is TGTGCCAGCAGCCGCGCTTATGGCGGGAACACCGGGGAGCTGTTTTTT. This chain uses TRBV11-3 with TRBJ2-2, with D hard to call. This CDR3 comprises 16 residues. Between the trimmed V and J ends, which lost 5 bases and 1 base, there was a span of 14 bases. Germline V gene sequence: CDR1 SGHNT, CDR2 YENEEA.

The rearrangement joins TRBV19 to TRBJ1-1; possible D gene TRBD1, 5 bases. CDR1 is LNHDA, CDR2 SQIVND, per germline (reference sequence). Trimming removed 1 base at V and 9 bases at J, with 9 bases between. There are 12 residues in the CDR3. Here the CDR3 reads CASSIAAGKAFF. The CDR3 nucleotides are TGTGCCAGTAGTATAGCGGCAGGGAAAGCTTTCTTT.

This clone has just one count. The chain combines TRBV29-1 with TRBJ2-6; D is uncertain. Trimming removed 3 bases from V and 0 bases from J, with 6 bases in between. There are 14 residues in the CDR3. Germline CDR1 SQVTM, CDR2 ANQGSEA. DNA for the CDR3: TGCAGCGTTGACGGCGGCTCTGGGGCCAACGTCCTGACTTTC. Its protein is CSVDGGSGANVLTF.

This clone was detected only once. The genes are TRBV28 and TRBJ2-7, with a weak D call TRBD2 (5 bases). The CDR3 sequence is 12 residues long. Germline CDR1 MDHEN, CDR2 SYDVKM. V was shortened by 3 bases and J by 6 bases, with 9 bases between the two germline ends. DNA for the CDR3: TGTGCCAGCAGTTTTGGAGGAGGCGAGCAGTACTTC. Its protein is CASSFGGGEQYF.